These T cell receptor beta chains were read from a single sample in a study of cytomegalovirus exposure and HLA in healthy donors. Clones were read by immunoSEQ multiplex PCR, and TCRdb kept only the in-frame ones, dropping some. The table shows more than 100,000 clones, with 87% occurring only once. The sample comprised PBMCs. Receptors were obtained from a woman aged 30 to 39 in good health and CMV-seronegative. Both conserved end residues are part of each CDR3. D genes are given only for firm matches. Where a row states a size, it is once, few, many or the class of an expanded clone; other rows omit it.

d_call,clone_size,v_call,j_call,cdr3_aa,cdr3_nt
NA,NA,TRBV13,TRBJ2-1,CASSRRTTNEQFF,TGTGCCAGCAGCCGACGGACTACTAATGAGCAGTTCTTC
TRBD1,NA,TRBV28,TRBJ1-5,CASSLGTGGISNQPQHF,TGTGCCAGCAGTTTGGGGACAGGGGGGATAAGCAATCAGCCCCAGCATTTT
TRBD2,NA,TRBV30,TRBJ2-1,CAWTWTSGGNEQFF,TGTGCCTGGACATGGACTAGCGGGGGCAATGAGCAGTTCTTC
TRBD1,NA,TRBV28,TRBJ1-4,CATRDSTNEKLFF,TGTGCCACCAGGGACAGTACTAATGAAAAACTGTTTTTT
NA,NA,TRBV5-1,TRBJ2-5,CASSLGRYQETQYF,TGCGCCAGCAGCTTGGGCAGGTACCAAGAGACCCAGTACTTC
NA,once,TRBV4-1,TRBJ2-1,CASSHTQMSYNEQFF,TGCGCCAGCAGCCATACACAGATGTCCTACAATGAGCAGTTCTTC
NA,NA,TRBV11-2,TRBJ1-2,CASSLAGDRGYTF,TGTGCCAGCAGCTTAGCGGGGGATCGGGGCTACACCTTC
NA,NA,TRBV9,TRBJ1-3,CASSVAGITGNTIYF,TGTGCCAGCAGCGTAGCGGGGATTACCGGAAACACCATATATTTT
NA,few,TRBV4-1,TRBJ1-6,CASSQGASPLHF,TGCGCCAGCAGCCAAGGAGCTTCACCCCTCCACTTT
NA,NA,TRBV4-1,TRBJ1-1,CASSHPRDHLGKSTEAFF,TGCGCCAGCAGCCATCCCAGGGATCACTTGGGAAAAAGCACTGAAGCTTTCTTT
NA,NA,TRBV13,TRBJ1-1,CASSFQGSEAFF,TGTGCCAGCAGCTTTCAGGGGAGCGAAGCTTTCTTT
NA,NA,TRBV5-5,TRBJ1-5,CASSLYGLSNQPQHF,TGTGCCAGCAGCTTGTATGGCTTAAGCAATCAGCCCCAGCATTTT
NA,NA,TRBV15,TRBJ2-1,CATSRGLPAGNEQFF,TGTGCCACCAGCAGAGGTCTACCGGCAGGCAATGAGCAGTTCTTC
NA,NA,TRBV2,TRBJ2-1,CASRVSGYNEQFF,TGTGCCAGCAGGGTTAGCGGTTACAATGAGCAGTTCTTC
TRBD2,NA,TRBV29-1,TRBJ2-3,CSATKRGAPTDTQYF,TGCAGCGCCACCAAGCGGGGGGCACCCACAGATACGCAGTATTTT
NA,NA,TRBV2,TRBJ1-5,CASRTIRGGHRPQHF,TGTGCCAGCAGGACAATTCGCGGGGGGCATAGGCCCCAGCATTTT
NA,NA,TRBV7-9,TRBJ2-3,CASSLGERRGDTQYF,TGTGCCAGCAGCTTAGGCGAGCGGAGAGGGGATACGCAGTATTTT
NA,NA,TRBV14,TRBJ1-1,CASSRRRNTEAFF,TGTGCCAGCAGCCGGAGACGTAACACTGAAGCTTTCTTT
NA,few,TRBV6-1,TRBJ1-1,CASSPTGVDTEAFF,TGTGCCAGCAGTCCGACCGGGGTGGACACTGAAGCTTTCTTT
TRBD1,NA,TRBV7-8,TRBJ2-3,CASTPDRVHRDTQYF,TGTGCCAGCACCCCGGACAGGGTTCATCGAGATACGCAGTATTTT
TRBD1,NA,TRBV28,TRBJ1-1,CASSLSGGAFTEAFF,TGTGCCAGCAGCCTTTCAGGGGGCGCGTTCACTGAAGCTTTCTTT
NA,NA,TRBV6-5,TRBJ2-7,CASSPGGLAFDEQYF,TGTGCCAGCAGTCCCGGGGGTCTAGCGTTCGACGAGCAGTACTTC
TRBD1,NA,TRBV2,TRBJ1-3,CASTGQGLGTIYF,TGTGCCAGCACCGGACAGGGGCTTGGCACCATATATTTT
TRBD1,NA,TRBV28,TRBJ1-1,CASSFFAGQGARGTEAFF,TGTGCCAGCAGTTTTTTCGCGGGACAGGGGGCGAGGGGGACTGAAGCTTTCTTT
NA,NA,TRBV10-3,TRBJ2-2,CAISRRSVELFF,TGTGCCATCTCCCGAAGGAGTGTGGAGCTGTTTTTT
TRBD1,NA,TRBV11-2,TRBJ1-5,CASSGGQGFDQPQHF,TGTGCCAGCAGCGGCGGACAGGGGTTTGATCAGCCCCAGCATTTT
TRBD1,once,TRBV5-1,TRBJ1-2,CASSLDTGAGGYTF,TGCGCCAGCAGCTTGGATACAGGGGCTGGCGGCTACACCTTC
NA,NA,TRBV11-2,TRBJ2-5,CASSLDGAETQYF,TGTGCCAGCAGCTTAGACGGAGCGGAGACCCAGTACTTC
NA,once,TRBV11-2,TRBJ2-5,CASNLIGGRTETQYF,TGTGCCAGCAACTTGATTGGGGGGAGGACAGAGACCCAGTACTTC
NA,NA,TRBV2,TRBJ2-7,CASSNYEQYF,TGTGCCAGCAGCAACTACGAGCAGTACTTC
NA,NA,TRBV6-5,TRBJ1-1,CASSLNRDRWGTEAFF,TGTGCCAGCAGTTTAAACAGGGATCGGTGGGGCACTGAAGCTTTCTTT